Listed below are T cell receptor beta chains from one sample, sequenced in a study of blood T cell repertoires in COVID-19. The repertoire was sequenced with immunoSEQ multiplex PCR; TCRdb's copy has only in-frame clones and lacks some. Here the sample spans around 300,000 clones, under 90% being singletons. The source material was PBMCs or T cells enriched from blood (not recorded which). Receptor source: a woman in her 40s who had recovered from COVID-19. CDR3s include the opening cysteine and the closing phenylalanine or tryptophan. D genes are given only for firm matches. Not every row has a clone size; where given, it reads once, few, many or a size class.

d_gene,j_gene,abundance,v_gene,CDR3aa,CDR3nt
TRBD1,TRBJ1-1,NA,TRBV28,CASSTPDRGTEAFF,TGTGCCAGCAGCACTCCTGACAGGGGTACTGAAGCTTTCTTT
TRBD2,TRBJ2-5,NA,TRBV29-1,CSVEGGGLAGVETQYF,TGCAGCGTTGAAGGGGGGGGACTAGCGGGAGTCGAGACCCAGTACTTC
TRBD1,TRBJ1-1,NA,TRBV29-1,CSVERNRGRLGNTEAFF,TGCAGCGTTGAGCGTAACAGGGGAAGGTTGGGGAACACTGAAGCTTTCTTT
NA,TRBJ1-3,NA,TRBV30,CAWSVIGVHSGNTIYF,TGTGCCTGGAGTGTGATAGGGGTTCACTCTGGAAACACCATATATTTT
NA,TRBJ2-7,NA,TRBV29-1,CSAFGTGEQYF,TGCAGTGCGTTCGGAACAGGGGAGCAGTACTTC
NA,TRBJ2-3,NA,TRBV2,CASSEWETDTQYF,TGTGCCAGCAGTGAATGGGAGACAGATACGCAGTATTTT
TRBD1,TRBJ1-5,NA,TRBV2,CASRQGASNQPQHF,TGTGCCAGCAGACAGGGGGCTAGCAATCAGCCCCAGCATTTT
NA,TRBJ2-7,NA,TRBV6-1,CASSDPGTPSYEQYF,TGTGCCAGCAGTGACCCCGGGACACCCTCCTACGAGCAGTACTTC
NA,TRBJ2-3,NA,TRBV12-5,CASGPGRGYSTDTQYF,TGTGCTAGTGGCCCGGGACGGGGGTATAGCACAGATACGCAGTATTTT
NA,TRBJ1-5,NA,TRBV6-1,CASSELYIYQPQHF,TGTGCCAGCAGTGAATTATACATATATCAGCCCCAGCATTTT
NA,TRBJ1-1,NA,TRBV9,CASSVGAGRNTEAFF,TGTGCCAGCAGCGTAGGGGCAGGGCGGAACACTGAAGCTTTCTTT
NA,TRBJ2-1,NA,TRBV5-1,CASSLLQSSYNEQFF,TGCGCCAGCAGCTTGTTACAGAGCTCCTACAATGAGCAGTTCTTC
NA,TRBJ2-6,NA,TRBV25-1,CASSGAGSGANVLTF,TGTGCCAGCAGTGGAGCCGGCTCTGGGGCCAACGTCCTGACTTTC
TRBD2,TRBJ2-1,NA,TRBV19,CASSRGLGQQFF,TGTGCCAGTAGCAGGGGACTAGGCCAGCAGTTCTTC
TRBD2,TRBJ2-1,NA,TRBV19,CASSIAGGTGAQFF,TGTGCCAGTAGTATCGCGGGGGGAACTGGGGCGCAGTTCTTC
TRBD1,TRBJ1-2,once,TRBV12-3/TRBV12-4,CASSSTGGYGYTF,TGTGCCAGCAGTTCGACAGGGGGCTATGGCTACACCTTC
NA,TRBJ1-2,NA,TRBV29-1,CSVASRQADYGYTF,TGCAGCGTTGCCTCGAGACAGGCCGACTATGGCTACACCTTC
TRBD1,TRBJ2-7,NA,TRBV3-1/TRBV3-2,CASSPVGRGLVEQYF,TGTGCCAGCAGCCCCGTGGGCAGGGGGCTGGTCGAGCAGTACTTC
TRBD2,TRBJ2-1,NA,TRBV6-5,CASSYSAGGFNEQFF,TGTGCCAGCAGTTACTCTGCGGGGGGCTTCAATGAGCAGTTCTTC
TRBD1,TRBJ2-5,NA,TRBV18,CASSPQDGTDFWETQYF,TGTGCCAGCTCACCTCAGGACGGGACAGACTTTTGGGAGACCCAGTACTTC
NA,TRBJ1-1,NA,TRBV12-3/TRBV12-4,CASSSDTEAFF,TGTGCCAGCAGCTCCGACACTGAAGCTTTCTTT
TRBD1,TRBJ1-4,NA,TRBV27,CASSSGGTGEKLFF,TGTGCCAGCAGTTCAGGGGGAACAGGTGAAAAACTGTTTTTT
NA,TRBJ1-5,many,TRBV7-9,CASSMDGTRNQPQHF,TGTGCCAGCAGTATGGACGGGACACGCAATCAGCCCCAGCATTTT
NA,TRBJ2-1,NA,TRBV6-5,CASSYSGASAYNEQFF,TGTGCCAGCAGTTACTCCGGGGCTAGCGCCTACAATGAGCAGTTCTTC
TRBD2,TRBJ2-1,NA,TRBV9,CASSVGTSGGLGEQFF,TGTGCCAGCAGCGTAGGAACTAGCGGGGGGCTGGGTGAGCAGTTCTTC
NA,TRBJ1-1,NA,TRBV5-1,CASSLAGSKAFF,TGCGCCAGCAGCTTGGCAGGGTCAAAAGCTTTCTTT
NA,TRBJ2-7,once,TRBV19,CASSMGPSTEQYF,TGTGCCAGTAGTATGGGGCCCTCGACCGAGCAGTACTTC
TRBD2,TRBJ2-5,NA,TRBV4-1,CASSQTSGAQEETQYF,TGCGCCAGCAGCCAGACTAGCGGGGCGCAAGAAGAGACCCAGTACTTC
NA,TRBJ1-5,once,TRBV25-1,CASSSRQVNQPQHF,TGTGCCAGCAGTTCCCGACAGGTCAATCAGCCCCAGCATTTT
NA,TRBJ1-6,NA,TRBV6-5,CASSYGRDRSPLHF,TGTGCCAGCAGTTACGGCAGGGATCGATCACCCCTCCACTTT
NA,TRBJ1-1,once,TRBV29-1,CSVELGLTEAFF,TGCAGCGTTGAGCTGGGACTCACTGAAGCTTTCTTT
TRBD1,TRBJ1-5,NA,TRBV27,CASSKQGDQPQHF,TGTGCCAGCAGTAAACAGGGGGACCAGCCCCAGCATTTT
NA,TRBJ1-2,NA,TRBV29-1,CSVVAAAGGYTF,TGCAGCGTTGTGGCGGCGGCGGGAGGCTACACCTTC
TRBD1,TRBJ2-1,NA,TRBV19,CASSSRTGGRNEQFF,TGTGCCAGTAGTTCCCGGACAGGGGGCCGGAATGAGCAGTTCTTC
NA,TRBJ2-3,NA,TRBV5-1,CASSLAAGAGTDTQYF,TGCGCCAGCAGCTTGGCGGCGGGGGCGGGTACAGATACGCAGTATTTT
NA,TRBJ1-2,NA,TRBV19,CASSIPLGGGPGSVGYTF,TGTGCCAGTAGTATCCCCCTCGGGGGAGGCCCTGGGAGTGTTGGCTACACCTTC